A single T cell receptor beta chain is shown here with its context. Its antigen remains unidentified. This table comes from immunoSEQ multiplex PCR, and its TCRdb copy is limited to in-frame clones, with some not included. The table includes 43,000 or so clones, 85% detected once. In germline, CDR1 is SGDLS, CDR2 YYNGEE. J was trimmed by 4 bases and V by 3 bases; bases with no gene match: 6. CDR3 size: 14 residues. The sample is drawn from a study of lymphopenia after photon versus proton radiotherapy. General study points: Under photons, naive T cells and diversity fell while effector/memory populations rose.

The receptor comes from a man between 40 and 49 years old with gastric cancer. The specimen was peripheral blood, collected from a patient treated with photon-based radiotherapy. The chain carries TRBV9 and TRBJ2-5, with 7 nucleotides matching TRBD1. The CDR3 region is CASSADRVRETQYF. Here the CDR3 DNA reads TGTGCCAGCAGCGCCGACAGGGTGAGAGAGACCCAGTACTTC.